The sequence of this T cell receptor beta chain was determined in a study of T cell clonotyping in hematopoietic cell transplantation. Method: immunoSEQ multiplex PCR; TCRdb's copy keeps in-frame clones and lacks some. The table has more than 6,500 clones, about 94% seen once. Germline CDR1 SGHVS, CDR2 FNYEAQ. The CDR3 is 15 amino acids. V lost 3 bases, J lost 4 bases, and 5 bases stayed unmatched. The TCR was taken from a male patient aged 60-69 years who had an allogeneic stem cell transplant from an unrelated donor, so T cells may come from the graft donor. Some clones in this sample may be carry-over from other donors' samples. This sample comprised peripheral blood mononuclear cells, obtained 30 days after allogeneic stem cell transplant. The chain carries TRBV7-6 and TRBJ2-2; 7 bases are a match to TRBD2. Written as DNA, the CDR3 is TGTGCCAGCAGCTTCGTTTCGGGGGGCACCGGGGAGCTGTTTTTT. Protein sequence: CASSFVSGGTGELFF.